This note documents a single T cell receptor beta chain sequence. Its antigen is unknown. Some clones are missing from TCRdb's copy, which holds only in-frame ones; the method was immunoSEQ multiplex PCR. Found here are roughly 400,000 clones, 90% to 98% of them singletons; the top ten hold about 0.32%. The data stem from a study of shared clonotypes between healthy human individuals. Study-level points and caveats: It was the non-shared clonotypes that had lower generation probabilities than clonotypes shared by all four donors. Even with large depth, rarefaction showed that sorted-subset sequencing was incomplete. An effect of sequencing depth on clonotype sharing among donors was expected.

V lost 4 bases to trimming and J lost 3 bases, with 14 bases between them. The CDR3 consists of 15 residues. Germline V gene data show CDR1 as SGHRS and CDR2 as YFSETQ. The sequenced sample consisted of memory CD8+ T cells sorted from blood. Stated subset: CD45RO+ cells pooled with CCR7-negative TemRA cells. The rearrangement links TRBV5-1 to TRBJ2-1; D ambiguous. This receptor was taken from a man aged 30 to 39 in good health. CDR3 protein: CASSQVDTSYNEQFF. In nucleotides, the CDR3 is TGCGCCAGCAGCCAGGTAGACACAAGCTACAATGAGCAGTTCTTC.